This is a list of T cell receptor beta chains from one sample in a study of response to subunit inactivated influenza vaccine. Via MiXCR, TCRdb re-called the RT-PCR reads, giving one row per CDR3 protein. The sample includes roughly 520,000 distinct CDR3 sequences, roughly 25% of them seen just once. This specimen consisted of CD4+ T cells sorted from PBMCs, obtained around 5 days after vaccination. The receptors originated from a man in his fifties who received an inactivated influenza vaccine. The CDR3 runs from the conserved cysteine through the conserved F or W. A D gene is named only where the DNA matches it firmly. Some rows have no size entry. The others give once, few or many, or a class for an expanded clone.

clone_size	cdr3_length	v_call	j_call	d_call	cdr3_nt	cdr3_aa
few	15	TRBV7-2	TRBJ1-6	-	TGTGCCAGCAGCTTTCTGAGGGTGGGTAATTCACCCCTCCACTTT	CASSFLRVGNSPLHF
-	14	TRBV6-5	TRBJ2-5	-	TGTGCCAGCAGTTATGAGGGACGGCAAGAGACCCAGTACTTC	CASSYEGRQETQYF
-	16	TRBV6-4	TRBJ2-1	TRBD2	TGTGCCAGCAGTGACTCGGCCGGGGGGGCCTGGAATGAGCAGTTCTTC	CASSDSAGGAWNEQFF
many	15	TRBV4-2	TRBJ2-7	TRBD2	TGTGCCAGCAGCCAAGAGGCGGGAGGGCCCTACGAGCAGTACTTC	CASSQEAGGPYEQYF
-	13	TRBV7-9	TRBJ2-5	-	TGTGCCAGCAGCTTGGTCCCCACAGAGACCCAGTACTTC	CASSLVPTETQYF
few	15	TRBV20-1	TRBJ2-4	-	TGCAGTGCTAGTTGGCTAAATCTAGCCAAAAACATTCAGTACTTC	CSASWLNLAKNIQYF
-	11	TRBV7-4	TRBJ2-7	-	TGTGCCAGCAGCCCCCGCCTCGAGCAGTACTTC	CASSPRLEQYF
few	12	TRBV20-1	TRBJ2-7	-	TGCAGTGCTCCAGCAAGCGGGTACGGGCAGTACTTC	CSAPASGYGQYF
-	14	TRBV29-1	TRBJ2-1	-	TGCAGCGTTGCAAACGGGGCAACCTACAATGAGCAGTTCTTC	CSVANGATYNEQFF
-	15	TRBV5-1	TRBJ2-1	TRBD2	TGCGCCAGCAGCTTGGATGGCGGGAGGGGAAATGAGCAGTTCTTC	CASSLDGGRGNEQFF
-	15	TRBV12-3/TRBV12-4	TRBJ1-4	-	TGTGCCAGCAGTAGTACGGGGTCAACTAATGAAAAACTGTTTTTT	CASSSTGSTNEKLFF
few	16	TRBV20-1	TRBJ1-6	TRBD1	TGCAGTGCTATCCCTGGACAGGGGGCTAGGAATTCACCCCTCCACTTT	CSAIPGQGARNSPLHF
-	13	TRBV29-1	TRBJ2-7	-	TGCAGCGTTGTAACTGGGGCGCGGTACGAGCAGTACTTC	CSVVTGARYEQYF
-	16	TRBV15	TRBJ2-5	TRBD1	TGTGCCACCAGCAGAGAAGGGACAGGGCGATGGGAGACCCAGTACTTC	CATSREGTGRWETQYF
-	14	TRBV5-1	TRBJ2-3	TRBD1	TGCGCCAGCAGCTTGCCGGACAGGTCAGATACGCAGTATTTT	CASSLPDRSDTQYF
-	15	TRBV30	TRBJ2-3	-	TGTGCCTGGATCGCCCCAACGCGGGGCACAGATACGCAGTATTTT	CAWIAPTRGTDTQYF
-	15	TRBV20-1	TRBJ2-1	TRBD1	TGCAGTGCTAGGGTTAGCAGGGGGCTGCCCCATGAGCAGTTCTTC	CSARVSRGLPHEQFF
-	16	TRBV4-3	TRBJ2-3	TRBD2	TGCGCCAGCAGCCAAGATCGTAAGCGGGGGGGAGATACGCAGTATTTT	CASSQDRKRGGDTQYF
few	14	TRBV29-1	TRBJ2-2	TRBD1	TGCAGCGTCTCCCGGACAGGGGACACCGGGGAGCTGTTTTTT	CSVSRTGDTGELFF
many	11	TRBV11-2	TRBJ1-1	-	TGTGCCAGCAGCTCGAGCACTGAAGCTTTCTTT	CASSSSTEAFF
few	12	TRBV20-1	TRBJ2-1	-	TGCAGTGCTAGAGAAAGATACAATGAGCAGTTCTTC	CSARERYNEQFF
-	14	TRBV9	TRBJ2-3	TRBD1	TGTGCCAGCAGGGCCGGGACAGACACAGATACGCAGTATTTT	CASRAGTDTDTQYF
few	16	TRBV29-1	TRBJ2-1	-	TGCAGCGTTGTCGAAACGGGGAGTGTGTCCTACAATGAGCAGTTCTTC	CSVVETGSVSYNEQFF
-	13	TRBV20-1	TRBJ2-7	-	TGCAGTGCACCGCGACAGGACGGATACGAGCAGTACTTC	CSAPRQDGYEQYF
once	14	TRBV10-3	TRBJ1-1	-	TGTGCCATCAGTGACCCAGGAATGAACACTGAAGCTTTCTTT	CAISDPGMNTEAFF
few	15	TRBV10-3	TRBJ2-1	-	TGTGCCATCAGTGATGGGTACAGCCTAAACAATGAGCAGTTCTTC	CAISDGYSLNNEQFF
few	15	TRBV6-1	TRBJ2-5	TRBD2	TGTGCCAGCAGACCAGGACTAGCGGGGCAAGAGACCCAGTACTTC	CASRPGLAGQETQYF
few	15	TRBV20-1	TRBJ2-2	TRBD2	TGCAGTGCCCATAGGACTAGCGGGAACACCGGGGAGCTGTTTTTT	CSAHRTSGNTGELFF
few	16	TRBV9	TRBJ1-4	-	TGTGCCAGCAGCGCTGCCTCGGGACGGAAAAATGAAAAACTGTTTTTT	CASSAASGRKNEKLFF
many	15	TRBV12-3/TRBV12-4	TRBJ2-6	-	TGTGCCAGCAGTTTGGGGACCACTGGGGCCAACGTCCTGACTTTC	CASSLGTTGANVLTF
-	17	TRBV20-1	TRBJ1-3	-	TGCAGTGCTAGAGCTAACAGCCGGATTACCTCTGGAAACACCATATATTTT	CSARANSRITSGNTIYF
few	18	TRBV4-3	TRBJ2-4	TRBD2	TGCGCCAGCAGCCAAGATTTGGCGGGGGGCCTAGCCAAAAACATTCAGTACTTC	CASSQDLAGGLAKNIQYF
-	15	TRBV27	TRBJ1-6	-	TGTGCCAGCAGTCCCCGGGGTTCCTATAATTCACCCCTCCACTTT	CASSPRGSYNSPLHF
few	15	TRBV7-9	TRBJ1-6	-	TGTGCCAGCAGCGCGGGGGGCAGGGTTAATTCACCCCTCCACTTT	CASSAGGRVNSPLHF
-	14	TRBV9	TRBJ1-4	-	TGTGCCAGCAGCCCTGTCGGGCAGGGTGGAAAACTGTTTTTT	CASSPVGQGGKLFF